This TCR beta chain was captured in a study of early stage breast cancer tumors. Study at large: Average read coverage per sample was roughly 10-fold. General study findings and limits: Most shared enriched TCRB sequences were commonly generated ones.

Trimming took off 6 bases at V and 5 bases at J, with 7 bases between the two ends. Germline V gives CDR1 LNHDA, CDR2 SQIVND (reference sequence). The CDR3 totals 11 residues. Each sample had two DNA replicates, 0.45 to 0.65 ug blood or about 1.5 ug tissue. Method: immunoSEQ multiplex PCR; TCRdb's copy keeps in-frame clones and lacks some. The data contain fewer than 50,000 clones, around 69% of them singletons. Concerning this clone itself: Its antigen is unknown.

The receptor comes from a person aged 45 to 59 with breast cancer. This chain connects TRBV19 to TRBJ2-5; no definite D call. The sequencing sample was made of blood. CDR3 in DNA: TGTGCCAGTAGCCCCGGGGAGACCCAGTACTTC. Amino acids: CASSPGETQYF.